This record covers a single TCR beta chain. In the 2 weeks before study entry, exposed participants met a COVID-19 case, which was PCR-confirmed or clinician-diagnosed. This sample was taken from a study of blood T cell repertoires in COVID-19. Some clones are missing from TCRdb's copy, which holds only in-frame ones; the method was immunoSEQ multiplex PCR. The sample includes hundreds of thousands of clones, approximately 82% seen only once; the top ten take more than 4%. The CDR3 sequence is 15 residues long. Trimming shortened V by 4 bases and J by 2 bases, and 15 bases separated the two germline ends. The germline V gene encodes CDR1 SQVTM and CDR2 ANQGSEA.

This receptor was taken from a man aged 40-55 years who had been exposed to COVID-19. The sequencing sample was made of PBMCs or T cells enriched from blood (not recorded which). J is TRBJ1-5 and V is TRBV29-1; D is uncertain. CDR3 protein: CSVADGFLGNQPQHF. CDR3 DNA sequence: TGCAGCGTTGCCGATGGCTTTTTGGGCAATCAGCCCCAGCATTTT. The whole variable domain, remainder taken from reference TRBV29-1 and TRBJ1-5, is SAVISQKPSRDICQRGTSLTIQCQVDSQVTMMFWYRQQPGQSLTLIATANQGSEATYESGFVIDKFPISRPNLTFSTLTVSNMSPEDSSIYLCSVADGFLGNQPQHFGDGTRLSIL.